These 18 T cell receptor beta chains came from one sample sequenced in a study of CD8 T cells in ankylosing spondylitis. TCRdb re-called the 5' RACE reads with MiXCR, one entry per CDR3 protein. The sample contains hundreds of thousands of distinct CDR3 sequences, about 20% of which appear only once. The sequencing input was blood, either unsorted or a sorted T cell fraction (not recorded which). Receptors originate from a male donor with ankylosing spondylitis or in good health (not recorded which).

The chain carries TRBV7-9 and TRBJ2-1; the match to TRBD2 covers 7 bases. This CDR3 has 15 amino acids. J was trimmed by 4 bases and V by 2 bases; bases with no gene match: 5. Per the germline V gene, CDR1 is SEHNR and CDR2 is FQNEAQ (reference sequence). The CDR3 DNA reads as TGTGCCAGCAGCTTATCCCGGGGGGAATACAATGAGCAGTTCTTC. It is translated as CASSLSRGEYNEQFF.

This clonotype appeared a few times. The genes are TRBV20-1 and TRBJ2-3; 8 bases match TRBD2. Germline V CDR1 and CDR2: DFQATT, SNEGSKA (reference sequence). The CDR3 is 17 amino acids. V dropped 3 bases and J dropped 6; count of bases not matched to a gene: 17. CDR3 DNA: TGCAGTGCTAGGGAACGAAGCGGGGGCCCAGGTTGGGATACGCAGTATTTT. This translates into CSARERSGGPGWDTQYF.

This clonotype was seen more than once but under ten times. This CDR3 is CSVAPLAGLGGELFF. The CDR3, as DNA: TGCAGCGTTGCCCCCCTGGCCGGGCTTGGCGGGGAGCTGTTTTTT. The J gene is TRBJ2-2, the V gene TRBV29-1; D is unresolved. CDR1 SQVTM and CDR2 ANQGSEA come from the germline V gene. CDR3 length: 15 residues. V lost 4 bases and J 7 bases, leaving 19 bases between the germline ends.

There are a few counts of this clonotype. The J gene is TRBJ1-1, the V gene TRBV12-3 or TRBV12-4; maybe TRBD1 (6 bases). Trimming pared 7 bases from V and 0 bases from J, leaving 9 bases between. The CDR3 extends over 13 amino acids. CDR3 nucleotide sequence: TGTGCCAGCAAAGGGACATTGAACACTGAAGCTTTCTTT. Amino acid sequence: CASKGTLNTEAFF.

V is TRBV5-5 and J is TRBJ2-1; D may be TRBD2 (7 bases). Trimming removed 0 bases at V and 2 bases at J, with 9 bases between. The CDR3 runs 15 residues. Per the germline V gene, CDR1 is SGHKS and CDR2 is YYEKEE (reference sequence). The chain's CDR3 is CASSLEGGPYNEQFF. The CDR3 DNA reads as TGTGCCAGCAGCTTGGAGGGGGGGCCCTACAATGAGCAGTTCTTC.

Details on this clonotype: In this CDR3 the conserved last residue, phenylalanine or tryptophan, is missing, so a read error is likely. The chain employs TRBV4-1 and TRBJ2-7, with D uncertain. V lost 2 bases, J lost 2 bases, and 10 bases lay in between. Looked up from germline, CDR1 is MGHRA and CDR2 is YSYEKL. The CDR3 extends over 14 amino acids. The CDR3 DNA is TGCGCCAGCAGCCAAATGGTCCAGACCTACGAGCAGTACTTA. It encodes CASSQMVQTYEQYL.

J is TRBJ2-7 and V is TRBV2, with 9 bases identical to TRBD1. This CDR3 has 12 residues. V lost 11 bases, J lost 6 bases, and 8 bases stayed unmatched. Germline CDR1 SNHLY, CDR2 FYNNEI. CDR3 residues: CAVQGAQGEQYF. For the CDR3, the DNA is TGTGCCGTACAGGGGGCGCAGGGCGAGCAGTACTTC.

The sample holds many counts of this clonotype. The chain links TRBV12-3 or TRBV12-4 to TRBJ2-7; possibly TRBD2 for D (6 bases). Trimming cost V 6 bases and J 2 bases, with 17 bases left between them. This CDR3 has 15 residues. CDR3 loop: CASSPMGGGAYEQYF. Here the CDR3 DNA reads TGTGCCAGCAGCCCCATGGGTGGAGGGGCCTACGAGCAGTACTTC.

The chain combines TRBV5-5 with TRBJ2-7; no clear D. Trimming removed 6 bases at V and 2 bases at J, with 12 bases between. CDR3 length: 13 amino acids. Per the germline V gene, CDR1 is SGHKS and CDR2 is YYEKEE (reference sequence). CDR3: CASTGTGAYEQYF. In DNA form, the CDR3 reads TGTGCCAGCACGGGCACTGGGGCCTACGAGCAGTACTTC.

This clonotype was found once. This rearrangement joins TRBV7-2 to TRBJ2-3; no reliable D call. CDR1 is SGHTA and CDR2 is FQGNSA in the germline V gene. CDR3 length: 14 residues. V was trimmed by 1 base and J by 4 bases, leaving 9 bases between them. In DNA, the CDR3 is TGTGCCAGCAGCTTAGTTGGTTTGGCAGATACGCAGTATTTT. This codes for CASSLVGLADTQYF.

The rearrangement uses TRBV27 and TRBJ2-1; TRBD1 matches 7 bases. The junction had 12 bases not matched to a gene; V was cut back by 5 bases and J by 5 bases. The CDR3 runs to 16 residues. CDR1 and CDR2 (germline): MNHEY, SMNVEV (reference sequence). In DNA form, the CDR3 reads TGTGCCAGCAGTCTTTCACCCACAGGGGCAGACAATGAGCAGTTCTTC. Encoded protein: CASSLSPTGADNEQFF.

The chain couples TRBV12-5 to TRBJ2-5; weak D call: TRBD2 (5 bases). CDR1 and CDR2 (germline): LGHNT, FRNRAP. CDR3 length: 13 amino acids. V was shortened by 6 bases and J by 6 bases, with 14 bases between the two germline ends. CDR3 in amino acids: CASGKSDSQTQYF. CDR3 DNA: TGTGCTAGTGGAAAATCGGACTCGCAGACCCAGTACTTC.

This chain uses TRBV29-1 with TRBJ2-3; a weak D match, TRBD2 (5 bases). Trimming took 4 bases from V and 0 from J, leaving 17 bases between them. The CDR3 sequence is 16 residues long. Germline CDR1 SQVTM, CDR2 ANQGSEA. CDR3 protein: CSVGRTPSSSTDTQYF. The DNA of the CDR3 is TGCAGCGTTGGGCGCACACCTAGCTCTAGCACAGATACGCAGTATTTT.

This chain links TRBV29-1 with TRBJ2-7; D not resolved. V dropped 4 bases and J dropped 4 bases, with 11 bases sitting between them. This CDR3 spans 12 amino acids. The V gene's germline CDR1 is SQVTM and CDR2 ANQGSEA. CDR3 in DNA: TGCAGCGTTGCCTATACTGAATACGAGCAGTACTTC. The encoded protein is CSVAYTEYEQYF.

The V call is TRBV7-9, the J call TRBJ2-3, with D tentatively TRBD1 (5 bases). V was trimmed by 2 bases and J by 4 bases, leaving 19 bases between them. The length of the CDR3 is 17 residues. The germline V gene has CDR1 SEHNR and CDR2 FQNEAQ (reference sequence). In nucleotides, the CDR3 is TGTGCCAGCAGCTTAATGCCCGATATGGTGGGGCCAGATACGCAGTATTTT. Amino acid sequence: CASSLMPDMVGPDTQYF.

The V call is TRBV7-6, the J call TRBJ1-4; no clear D. The germline gives CDR1 SGHVS, CDR2 FNYEAQ. The CDR3 has 14 residues. V was shortened by 6 bases and J by 3 bases, with 11 bases between the two germline ends. The DNA of the CDR3 is TGTGCCAGCAGTCCATTTGGGTCTAATGAAAAACTGTTTTTT. Translated: CASSPFGSNEKLFF.

The table lists this clonotype with a few counts. The chain is built from TRBV2 and TRBJ1-6; unclear D gene. This CDR3 contains 16 residues. The germline CDR1 and CDR2 sequences are SNHLY and FYNNEI. Trimming removed 6 bases from V and 6 bases from J, with 18 bases in between. CDR3 sequence reads: CASSERVSSPNSPLHF. The CDR3, as DNA: TGTGCCAGCAGCGAAAGGGTCAGCAGCCCTAATTCACCCCTCCACTTT.

Written as DNA, the CDR3 is TGTGCCAGCAGTATACAGGGGTCCTACAATGAGCAGTTCTTC. It translates to CASSIQGSYNEQFF. This rearrangement joins TRBV6-5 to TRBJ2-1; 7 bases are a match to TRBD1. V trimming: 5 bases; J trimming: 1 base; junction bases outside the gene matches: 2. The CDR3 length is 14 residues. Germline V gene sequence: CDR1 MNHEY, CDR2 SVGAGI.